This T cell receptor beta chain emerged from a study of shared clonotypes between healthy human individuals. Trimming cost V 2 bases and J 6 bases, with 10 bases left between them. The CDR3 runs to 14 residues. Germline values: CDR1 SGHAT, CDR2 FQDESV (reference sequence). TCRdb's copy holds only in-frame clones and misses some; the assay was immunoSEQ multiplex PCR. The table includes about 1.5 million clones, roughly 95% detected once. The chain couples TRBV11-1 to TRBJ2-2; D gene unclear. The TCR sequence derives from a man under 40 in good health. Sequenced input: naive CD4+ T cells sorted from blood. Subset meaning: CD45RA+ positively selected. The CDR3 reads CASSLTGWAGELFF. CDR3 nucleotide sequence: TGTGCCAGCAGCTTAACGGGTTGGGCCGGGGAGCTGTTTTTT.